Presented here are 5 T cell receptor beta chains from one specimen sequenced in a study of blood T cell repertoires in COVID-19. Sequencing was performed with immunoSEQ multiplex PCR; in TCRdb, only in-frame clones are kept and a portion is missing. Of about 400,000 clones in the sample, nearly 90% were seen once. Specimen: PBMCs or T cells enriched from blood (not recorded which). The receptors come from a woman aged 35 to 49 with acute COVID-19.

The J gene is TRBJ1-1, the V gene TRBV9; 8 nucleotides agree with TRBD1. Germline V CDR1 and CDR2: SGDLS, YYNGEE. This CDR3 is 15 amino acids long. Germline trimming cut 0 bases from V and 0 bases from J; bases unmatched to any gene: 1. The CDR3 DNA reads TGTGCCAGCAGCGTAGGGGACAGGTTGAACACTGAAGCTTTCTTT. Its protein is CASSVGDRLNTEAFF.

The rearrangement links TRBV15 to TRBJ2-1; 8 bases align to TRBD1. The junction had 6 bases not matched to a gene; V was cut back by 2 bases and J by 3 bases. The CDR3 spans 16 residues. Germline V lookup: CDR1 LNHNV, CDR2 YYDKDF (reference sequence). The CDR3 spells CATSRLTGTGYNEQFF. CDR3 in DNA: TGTGCCACCAGCAGACTAACCGGGACAGGCTACAATGAGCAGTTCTTC.

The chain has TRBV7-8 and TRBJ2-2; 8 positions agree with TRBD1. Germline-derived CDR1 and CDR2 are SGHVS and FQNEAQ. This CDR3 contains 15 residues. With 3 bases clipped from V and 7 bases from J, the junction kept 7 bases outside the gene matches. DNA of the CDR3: TGTGCCAGCAGCTTCCGGACAGGGAGCGACGGGGAGCTGTTTTTT. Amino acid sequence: CASSFRTGSDGELFF.

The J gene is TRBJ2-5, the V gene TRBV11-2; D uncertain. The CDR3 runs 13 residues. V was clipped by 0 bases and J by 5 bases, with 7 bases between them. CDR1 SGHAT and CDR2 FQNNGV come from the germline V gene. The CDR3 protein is CASSLDVPETQYF. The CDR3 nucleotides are TGTGCCAGCAGCTTAGATGTCCCGGAGACCCAGTACTTC.

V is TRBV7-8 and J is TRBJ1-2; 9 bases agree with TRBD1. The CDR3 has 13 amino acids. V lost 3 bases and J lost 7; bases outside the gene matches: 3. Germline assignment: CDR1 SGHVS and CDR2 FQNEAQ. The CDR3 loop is CASSLTGGSGYTF. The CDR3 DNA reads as TGTGCCAGCAGCTTGACAGGGGGGAGTGGCTACACCTTC.